The rows below give T cell receptor beta chains drawn from one sample of a study of blood T cell repertoires in COVID-19. The assay was immunoSEQ multiplex PCR, and TCRdb's table has in-frame clones only and misses some. The sample has hundreds of thousands of clones, approximately 87% seen once; the top ten hold 3% to 4%. The specimen was peripheral blood. The receptors were gathered from a woman aged 45-60 years with active or convalescent COVID-19. Each CDR3 is given with its conserved first and last residue. Fields, in order: clone size, D gene, J gene, V gene, CDR3 protein, CDR3 DNA. A D gene is named only where the DNA matches it firmly. Expanded clones get a size class; other rows say once, few or many, or leave the size out.

NA	TRBD1	TRBJ2-7	TRBV10-3	CATRGDSADSEQYF	TGTGCCACCCGAGGGGACAGCGCCGACTCCGAGCAGTACTTC
NA	NA	TRBJ2-2	TRBV30	CAWRGQNTGELFF	TGTGCCTGGAGGGGACAGAACACCGGGGAGCTGTTTTTT
NA	NA	TRBJ2-7	TRBV18	CASSPGLGDEQYF	TGTGCCAGCTCACCAGGTCTCGGGGACGAGCAGTACTTC
NA	NA	TRBJ1-1	TRBV7-9	CASSSSETGRTEAFF	TGTGCCAGCAGCTCTTCCGAGACAGGTCGCACTGAAGCTTTCTTT
NA	TRBD1	TRBJ1-1	TRBV29-1	CSALTGMNTEAFF	TGCAGCGCTTTGACAGGGATGAACACTGAAGCTTTCTTT
NA	TRBD2	TRBJ2-1	TRBV18	CASARTRDNEQFF	TGTGCCAGCGCCCGGACTAGGGACAATGAGCAGTTCTTC
NA	NA	TRBJ2-5	TRBV29-1	CSVIRGPQETQYF	TGCAGCGTTATAAGGGGTCCGCAAGAGACCCAGTACTTC
NA	NA	TRBJ2-2	TRBV18	CASSPLVPPGGELFF	TGTGCCAGCTCACCCCTCGTACCCCCCGGCGGGGAGCTGTTTTTT
NA	NA	TRBJ2-3	TRBV5-1	CASRSPGLRTDTQYF	TGCGCCAGCAGATCGCCGGGACTGAGAACAGATACGCAGTATTTT
few	NA	TRBJ1-5	TRBV24-1	CATSDLYGGGNQPQHF	TGTGCCACCAGTGATTTGTACGGCGGAGGCAATCAGCCCCAGCATTTT
NA	NA	TRBJ2-3	TRBV6-5	CASRTYGVGTDTQYF	TGTGCCAGCAGAACTTACGGGGTGGGCACAGATACGCAGTATTTT
few	TRBD1	TRBJ1-2	TRBV27	CASSPDRDIPPGYTF	TGTGCCAGCAGTCCGGACAGGGACATACCTCCTGGCTACACCTTC
NA	NA	TRBJ2-1	TRBV27	CASSLYGVSYNEQFF	TGTGCCAGCAGCTTATACGGGGTTTCCTACAATGAGCAGTTCTTC
NA	NA	TRBJ1-5	TRBV15	CATSRPGQYSNQPQHF	TGTGCCACCAGCAGACCCGGACAGTATAGCAATCAGCCCCAGCATTTT
NA	TRBD1	TRBJ1-2	TRBV7-2	CASSPGVGTGENYGYTF	TGTGCCAGCAGCCCGGGAGTCGGGACAGGGGAAAACTATGGCTACACCTTC
NA	TRBD2	TRBJ2-7	TRBV7-8	CASSFGGGAYEQYF	TGTGCCAGCAGCTTCGGCGGGGGGGCCTACGAGCAGTACTTC
NA	NA	TRBJ2-6	TRBV28	CASRTPGANVLTF	TGTGCCAGCAGGACACCTGGGGCCAACGTCCTGACTTTC
NA	TRBD1	TRBJ1-2	TRBV5-1	CASSSTGFMYGYTF	TGCGCCAGCAGCTCGACAGGGTTTATGTATGGCTACACCTTC
NA	TRBD1	TRBJ1-1	TRBV5-1	CASSGTGVVTEAFF	TGCGCCAGCAGTGGGACAGGGGTGGTCACTGAAGCTTTCTTT
NA	TRBD2	TRBJ2-7	TRBV6-2/TRBV6-3	CASSSRPGLGLYEQYF	TGTGCCAGCAGTTCTCGACCGGGACTAGGCCTCTACGAGCAGTACTTC
NA	TRBD1	TRBJ2-7	TRBV6-5	CASSRQGAGDEQYF	TGTGCCAGCAGTCGACAGGGCGCTGGGGACGAGCAGTACTTC
NA	TRBD1	TRBJ1-1	TRBV27	CASSTYRGNTEAFF	TGTGCCAGCAGTACCTACAGGGGGAACACTGAAGCTTTCTTT
NA	TRBD2	TRBJ2-3	TRBV7-9	CASSFSLGGGTDTQYF	TGTGCCAGCAGCTTTAGCCTTGGGGGGGGCACAGATACGCAGTATTTT
NA	TRBD2	TRBJ2-1	TRBV5-5	CASSPGLAGYNEQFF	TGTGCCAGCAGCCCCGGACTAGCGGGGTACAATGAGCAGTTCTTC
NA	NA	TRBJ2-7	TRBV30	CAWSDRDEQYF	TGTGCCTGGAGTGATCGAGACGAGCAGTACTTC
NA	TRBD1	TRBJ1-5	TRBV9	CASSVEDRGQPQHF	TGTGCCAGCAGCGTAGAAGACAGGGGGCAGCCCCAGCATTTT
NA	NA	TRBJ1-1	TRBV7-2	CASSSPGLRAFF	TGTGCCAGCAGCTCGCCGGGACTTCGAGCTTTCTTT
NA	TRBD2	TRBJ2-7	TRBV11-2	CASSRLAGNSYEQYF	TGTGCCAGCAGCCGACTAGCGGGAAACTCCTACGAGCAGTACTTC
NA	NA	TRBJ2-1	TRBV3-1/TRBV3-2	CASSRGYNEQFF	TGTGCCAGCAGCCGAGGATACAATGAGCAGTTCTTC
NA	NA	TRBJ2-2	TRBV30	CAWIAPGRNTGELFF	TGTGCCTGGATCGCCCCCGGGAGAAACACCGGGGAGCTGTTTTTT